The T cell receptor (beta chain) under discussion was sequenced for a study of T cell responses to AZD1222 COVID-19 vaccine. Whole-study findings and limits: Dominant CD4 TCR responses targeted spike regions 160-218 and 743-854. Researchers took repertoire samples only after the peak T cell response had come. Two AZD1222 doses significantly raised spike-specific TCR breadth and depth over controls.

Notes on this clone: Its antigen is not known.

The CDR3 extends over 15 amino acids. Germline loops: CDR1 MDHEN, CDR2 SYDVKM. With V trimmed by 1 base and J by 4 bases, 3 bases remained unmatched. Only in-frame clones appear in the TCRdb table, and some are missing; sequencing was by immunoSEQ multiplex PCR. This sample yields around 99,000 clones, of which nearly 90% are seen a single time; around 13% belongs to the top ten. The specimen was peripheral blood, collected on day 0 of MenACWY control vaccination. The TCR sequence derives from an adult in good health. The chain couples TRBV28 to TRBJ1-2; 10 bases align to TRBD1. The CDR3 spells CASSLYGTGAYGYTF. The CDR3 DNA sequence: TGTGCCAGCAGTTTATACGGGACAGGGGCCTATGGCTACACCTTC.